A selection of T cell receptor beta chains follows, all from one sample in a study of CD8+ T cells in alopecia areata. Profiled with immunoSEQ multiplex PCR; TCRdb holds only in-frame clones, not every one. The data contain 10,000 to 15,000 clones, approximately 67% of them singletons. Specimen: skin, collected at week 4, from a patient treated with tofacitinib. Receptors originate from a human donor with alopecia areata. Each CDR3 is given with its conserved first and last residue. The D gene is left open where the match is weak. Expanded clones get a size class; other rows say once, few or many, or leave the size out.

>-|TRBV7-2|TRBJ1-5|-
CASSLGLGGHSNQPQHF
TGTGCCAGCAGCTTAGGCCTCGGGGGTCATAGCAATCAGCCCCAGCATTTT
>-|TRBV4-2|TRBJ1-1|TRBD1
CASSQDRVDSSEAFF
TGTGCCAGCAGCCAGGACAGGGTGGATTCTTCTGAAGCTTTCTTT
>few|TRBV6-1|TRBJ2-2|-
CASSEARQYTGELFF
TGTGCCAGCAGTGAAGCGCGACAGTACACCGGGGAGCTGTTTTTT
>few|TRBV7-9|TRBJ2-5|TRBD2
CASSLYSGVSGETQYF
TGTGCCAGCAGCTTATATAGCGGGGTGTCGGGAGAGACCCAGTACTTC
>-|TRBV27|TRBJ1-5|-
CASSSSRTAFNQPQHF
TGTGCCAGCAGTTCCTCCCGGACAGCCTTCAATCAGCCCCAGCATTTT
>-|TRBV9|TRBJ2-1|TRBD1
CASSVAGTGGYNEQFF
TGTGCCAGCAGCGTAGCCGGGACAGGGGGGTACAATGAGCAGTTCTTC
>-|TRBV14|TRBJ2-1|TRBD1
CASSQAGTVQFF
TGTGCCAGCAGCCAAGCCGGGACAGTTCAGTTCTTC
>-|TRBV19|TRBJ2-1|-
CASTPQGQIYNEQFF
TGTGCCAGTACCCCGCAAGGACAGATTTACAATGAGCAGTTCTTC
>-|TRBV7-9|TRBJ2-1|-
CASSPRLYLDEQFF
TGTGCCAGCAGCCCCCGACTATACTTGGATGAGCAGTTCTTC
>-|TRBV5-4|TRBJ1-2|-
CASSLGENYGYTF
TGTGCCAGCAGCTTAGGAGAAAACTATGGCTACACCTTC
>once|TRBV4-1|TRBJ2-3|-
CASSPVIPGYPSTDTQYF
TGCGCCAGCAGCCCTGTAATCCCAGGCTACCCTAGCACAGATACGCAGTATTTT
>once|TRBV7-2|TRBJ2-5|-
CASSPGTSRETQYF
TGTGCCAGCAGCCCGGGGACATCTCGGGAGACCCAGTACTTC
>few|TRBV18|TRBJ2-5|-
CASSPRLPYQETQYF
TGTGCCAGCTCACCAAGGTTGCCCTACCAAGAGACCCAGTACTTC
>-|TRBV4-1|TRBJ2-1|TRBD1
CASSQRDREPHNEQFF
TGCGCCAGCAGCCAACGGGACAGGGAGCCCCACAATGAGCAGTTCTTC
>-|TRBV7-9|TRBJ2-7|-
CASRVGRDEQYF
TGTGCCAGCAGGGTAGGCAGAGACGAGCAGTACTTC
>-|TRBV7-7|TRBJ2-3|-
CASSLGQGTDTQYF
TGTGCTAGCAGCTTAGGGCAGGGGACAGATACGCAGTATTTT
>-|TRBV4-1|TRBJ2-7|TRBD1
CASSDVGKTGGYEQYF
TGCGCCAGCAGCGATGTGGGGAAGACAGGGGGCTACGAGCAGTACTTC
>-|TRBV14|TRBJ1-1|TRBD1
CASSQLGQANTEAFF
TGTGCCAGCAGCCAACTCGGACAGGCGAACACTGAAGCTTTCTTT
>-|TRBV7-2|TRBJ1-2|-
CASSLAPGTGTGYTF
TGTGCCAGCAGCTTAGCCCCCGGGACGGGGACCGGCTACACCTTC
>-|TRBV5-4|TRBJ2-3|-
CASKDSMADTQYF
TGTGCCAGCAAAGACAGTATGGCGGATACGCAGTATTTT
>-|TRBV27|TRBJ2-3|TRBD1
CASSLFTGVMWDTQYF
TGTGCCAGCAGTTTATTCACAGGGGTAATGTGGGATACGCAGTATTTT
>-|TRBV7-9|TRBJ2-2|TRBD2
CASRNLAGGRTGELFF
TGTGCCAGCAGAAATCTAGCGGGGGGAAGAACCGGGGAGCTGTTTTTT